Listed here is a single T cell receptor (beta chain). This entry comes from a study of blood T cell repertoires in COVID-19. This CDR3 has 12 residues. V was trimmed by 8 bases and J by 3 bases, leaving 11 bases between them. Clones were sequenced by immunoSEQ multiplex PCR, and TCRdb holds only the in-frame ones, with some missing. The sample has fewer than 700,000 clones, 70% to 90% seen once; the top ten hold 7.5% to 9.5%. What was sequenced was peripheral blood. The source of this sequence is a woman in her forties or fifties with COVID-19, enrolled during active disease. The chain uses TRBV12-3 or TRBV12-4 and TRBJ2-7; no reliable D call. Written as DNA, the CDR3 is TGTGCCAGCGGCAGTGTAAGCTACGAGCAGTACTTC. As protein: CASGSVSYEQYF.